The 5 T cell receptor beta chains in this list originate from one sample, sequenced in a study of blood T cell repertoires in COVID-19. Assay used: immunoSEQ multiplex PCR; TCRdb lists only in-frame clones, some missing. Of approximately 210,000 clones listed, about 83% are singletons. The sample consisted of peripheral blood. The source is a man aged 45 to 65 with active or convalescent COVID-19.

V and J are TRBV29-1 and TRBJ2-7; D might be TRBD1 (6 bases). In germline, CDR1 is SQVTM, CDR2 ANQGSEA. CDR3 size: 12 residues. Trimming took 8 bases from V and 3 from J, leaving 14 bases between them. CDR3 nucleotide sequence: TGCAGCCCCGGGGAACAGGGCTACGAGCAGTACTTC. It yields the protein CSPGEQGYEQYF.

This clone was detected once. The chain combines TRBV28 with TRBJ1-2; 11 bases align to TRBD1. The V gene's germline CDR1 is MDHEN and CDR2 SYDVKM. The CDR3 extends over 15 amino acids. V was clipped by 5 bases and J by 2 bases; unmatched bases: 4. The CDR3 nucleotides are TGTGCCAGCAGTAGGACAGGGGGCGCAAACTATGGCTACACCTTC. Translated, it gives CASSRTGGANYGYTF.

V usage is TRBV9 and J usage is TRBJ2-5; the D gene is possibly TRBD2 (5 bases). CDR1 and CDR2 from the germline V gene are SGDLS and YYNGEE. The CDR3 is 14 amino acids. V dropped 4 bases and J dropped 3 bases, with 13 bases sitting between them. Here the CDR3 DNA reads TGTGCCAGCAGCCGCGGTCGGGGAAAAGAGACCCAGTACTTC. This encodes CASSRGRGKETQYF. Together with reference TRBV9 and TRBJ2-5, the CDR3 gives the full variable domain: DSGVTQTPKHLITATGQRVTLRCSPRSGDLSVYWYQQSLDQGLQFLIQYYNGEERAKGNILERFSAQQFPDLHSELNLSSLELGDSALYFCASSRGRGKETQYFGPGTRLLVL.

The chain has TRBV11-2 and TRBJ2-2, with TRBD1 as a possible D gene (6 bases). The CDR3 spans 16 residues. The germline V and J ends were trimmed by 1 base and 1 base, with 10 bases remaining between them. Germline assignment: CDR1 SGHAT and CDR2 FQNNGV. The CDR3 protein is CASSLGAGENTGELFF. The CDR3 DNA reads as TGTGCCAGCAGCTTAGGGGCAGGGGAGAACACCGGGGAGCTGTTTTTT.

The chain carries TRBV7-9 and TRBJ1-4; 12 bases match TRBD1. The CDR3 extends over 18 amino acids. The germline gives CDR1 SEHNR, CDR2 FQNEAQ (reference sequence). V lost 1 base and J lost 3; bases outside the gene matches: 6. The chain's CDR3 is CASSLDAGQGAPNEKLFF. In nucleotides, the CDR3 is TGTGCCAGCAGCTTAGATGCGGGACAGGGGGCGCCTAATGAAAAACTGTTTTTT.